The T cell receptor beta chain under discussion was sequenced for a study of CD8+CD57+ T cells in acquired aplastic anemia. Germline lookup yields CDR1 SEHNR and CDR2 FQNEAQ (reference sequence). This CDR3 region has 14 residues. V dropped 5 bases and J dropped 0 bases, with 9 bases sitting between them. Genomic DNA served as template for TCR beta VDJ and CDR3 profiling. In TCRdb, the reads were re-called with MiXCR into one record per CDR3 protein. The table lists 150,000 to 200,000 distinct CDR3 sequences, over 60% of them singletons. This rearrangement joins TRBV7-9 to TRBJ2-3; D uncertain. This TCR was recovered from a human donor with severe aplastic anemia or a healthy control (not recorded which). What was sequenced was sorted CD4+, CD8+, or CD8+CD57+ T cells (not recorded which) from PBMCs. The CDR3 spells CASSGEQSTDTQYF. The CDR3 region has the DNA TGTGCCAGCAGCGGCGAGCAGAGCACAGATACGCAGTATTTT.